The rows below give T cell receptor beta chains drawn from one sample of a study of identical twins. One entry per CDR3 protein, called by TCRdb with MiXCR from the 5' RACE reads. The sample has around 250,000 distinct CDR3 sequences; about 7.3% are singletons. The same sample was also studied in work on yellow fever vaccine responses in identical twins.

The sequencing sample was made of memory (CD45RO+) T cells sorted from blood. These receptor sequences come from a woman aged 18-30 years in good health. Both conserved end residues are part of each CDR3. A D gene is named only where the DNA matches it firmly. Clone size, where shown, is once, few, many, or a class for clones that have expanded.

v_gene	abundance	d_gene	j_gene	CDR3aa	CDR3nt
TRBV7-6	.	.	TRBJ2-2	CTSSVQGRNTGELFF	TGTACCAGCAGCGTTCAGGGACGGAACACCGGGGAGCTGTTTTTT
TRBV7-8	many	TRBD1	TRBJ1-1	CASSQDRANTEAFF	TGTGCCAGCAGCCAAGACAGGGCGAACACTGAAGCTTTCTTT
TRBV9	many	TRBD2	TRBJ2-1	CASSPQITGTSNEQFF	TGTGCCAGCAGCCCACAAATCACCGGGACTAGCAATGAGCAGTTCTTC
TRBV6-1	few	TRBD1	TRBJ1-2	CASSESGGGGYGYTF	TGTGCCAGCAGTGAATCAGGGGGCGGTGGCTATGGCTACACCTTC
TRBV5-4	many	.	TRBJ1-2	CASSNRGRVNYGYTF	TGTGCCAGCAGTAACCGAGGACGGGTTAACTATGGCTACACCTTC
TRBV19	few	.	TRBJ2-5	CASSNQGTTSLQETQYF	TGTGCCAGTAGTAATCAGGGGACCACTTCGCTTCAAGAGACCCAGTACTTC
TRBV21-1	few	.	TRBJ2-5	CASRGTSGSGSQETQYF	TGTGCCAGCAGAGGGACTAGCGGGAGTGGATCCCAAGAGACCCAGTACTTC
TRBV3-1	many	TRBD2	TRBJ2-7	CASSQKPSGSVNEQYF	TGTGCCAGCAGCCAAAAACCTAGCGGGAGTGTGAACGAGCAGTACTTC
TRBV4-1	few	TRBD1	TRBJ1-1	CASSPESGTGWGEAFF	TGCGCCAGCAGCCCCGAATCCGGGACAGGGTGGGGTGAAGCTTTCTTT
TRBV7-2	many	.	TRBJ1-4	CASSLGTRGNNEKLFF	TGTGCCAGCAGCTTAGGAACACGGGGGAATAATGAAAAACTGTTTTTT
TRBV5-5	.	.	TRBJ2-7	CASSPQVSYEQYF	TGTGCCAGCAGCCCACAGGTCTCCTACGAGCAGTACTTC
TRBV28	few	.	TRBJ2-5	CASSSRREVLETQYF	TGTGCCAGCAGTTCCCGCAGGGAGGTTTTGGAGACCCAGTACTTC
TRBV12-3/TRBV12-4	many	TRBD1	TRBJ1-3	CASRGTGANTIYF	TGTGCCAGCAGGGGGACAGGGGCGAACACCATATATTTT
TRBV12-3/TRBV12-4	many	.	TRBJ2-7	CASSQSPTRYEQYF	TGTGCCAGCAGCCAATCTCCTACTCGCTACGAGCAGTACTTC
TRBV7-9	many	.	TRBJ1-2	CASSGDANYGYTF	TGTGCCAGCAGCGGGGACGCTAACTATGGCTACACCTTC
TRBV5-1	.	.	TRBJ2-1	CASSSERTASYNEQFF	TGCGCCAGCAGCTCCGAAAGGACAGCCTCCTACAATGAGCAGTTCTTC
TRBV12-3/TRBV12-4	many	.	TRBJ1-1	CASSWQLNTEAFF	TGTGCCAGCAGTTGGCAGCTGAACACTGAAGCTTTCTTT
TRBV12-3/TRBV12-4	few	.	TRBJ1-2	CASSLQGNYGYTF	TGTGCCAGCAGTTTACAGGGAAACTATGGCTACACCTTC
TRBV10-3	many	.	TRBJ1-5	CASGPQGVSNQPQHF	TGTGCCAGCGGCCCACAGGGTGTGAGCAATCAGCCCCAGCATTTT
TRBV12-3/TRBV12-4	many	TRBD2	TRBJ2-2	CASSLAAMNTGELFF	TGTGCCAGCAGTCTAGCGGCAATGAACACCGGGGAGCTGTTTTTT
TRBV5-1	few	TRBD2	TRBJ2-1	CASSSPGSGSSVDEQFF	TGCGCCAGCAGCTCCCCTGGAAGCGGGAGTAGTGTCGATGAGCAGTTCTTC
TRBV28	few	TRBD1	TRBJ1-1	CASNRQGITEAFF	TGTGCCAGCAACCGACAGGGGATCACTGAAGCTTTCTTT
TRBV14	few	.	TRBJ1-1	CASSRELGRAEAFF	TGTGCCAGCAGCCGAGAACTGGGGCGAGCTGAAGCTTTCTTT
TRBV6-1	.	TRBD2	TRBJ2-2	CASRKTLAGAIGELFF	TGTGCCAGCCGAAAAACCCTAGCGGGAGCTATCGGGGAGCTGTTTTTT
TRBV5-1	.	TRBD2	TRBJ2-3	CASSLWGISGGATDTQYF	TGCGCCAGCAGCTTGTGGGGGATTAGCGGGGGGGCTACAGATACGCAGTATTTT
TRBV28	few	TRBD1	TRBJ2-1	CATKTGGSYNEQFF	TGTGCCACCAAGACAGGGGGATCCTACAATGAGCAGTTCTTC
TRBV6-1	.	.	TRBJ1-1	CASSNMRGTEAFF	TGTGCCAGCAGTAATATGCGGGGGACTGAAGCTTTCTTT
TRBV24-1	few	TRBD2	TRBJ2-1	CATSDLGSGSVNEQFF	TGTGCCACCAGTGATTTGGGGAGCGGGAGTGTGAATGAGCAGTTCTTC
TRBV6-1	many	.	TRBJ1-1	CASSELRSLNTEAFF	TGTGCCAGCAGTGAATTGAGGAGCCTAAACACTGAAGCTTTCTTT
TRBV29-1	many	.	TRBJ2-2	CSVPRETNTGELFF	TGCAGCGTCCCACGGGAGACGAACACCGGGGAGCTGTTTTTT
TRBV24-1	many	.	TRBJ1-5	CATSDGPTSNQPQHF	TGTGCCACCAGTGATGGACCAACGAGCAATCAGCCCCAGCATTTT
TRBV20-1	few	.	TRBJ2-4	CSARRFGTLAKNIQYF	TGCAGTGCTAGAAGGTTCGGCACTTTAGCCAAAAACATTCAGTACTTC